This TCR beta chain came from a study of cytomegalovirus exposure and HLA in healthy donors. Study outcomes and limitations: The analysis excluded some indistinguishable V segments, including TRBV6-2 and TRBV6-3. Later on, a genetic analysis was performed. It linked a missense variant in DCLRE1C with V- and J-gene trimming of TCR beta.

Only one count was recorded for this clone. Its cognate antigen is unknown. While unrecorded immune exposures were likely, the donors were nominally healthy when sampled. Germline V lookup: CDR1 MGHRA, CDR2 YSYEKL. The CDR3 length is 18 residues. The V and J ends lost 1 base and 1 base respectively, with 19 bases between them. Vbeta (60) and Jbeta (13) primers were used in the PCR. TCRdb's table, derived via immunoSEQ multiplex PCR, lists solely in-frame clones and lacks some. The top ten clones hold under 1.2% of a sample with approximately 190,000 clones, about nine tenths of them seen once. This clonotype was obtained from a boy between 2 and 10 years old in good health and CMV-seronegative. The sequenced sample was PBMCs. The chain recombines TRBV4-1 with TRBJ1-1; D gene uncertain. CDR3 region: CASSQAPGEVPGNTEAFF. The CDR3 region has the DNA TGCGCCAGCAGCCAAGCCCCCGGGGAGGTACCAGGGAACACTGAAGCTTTCTTT.